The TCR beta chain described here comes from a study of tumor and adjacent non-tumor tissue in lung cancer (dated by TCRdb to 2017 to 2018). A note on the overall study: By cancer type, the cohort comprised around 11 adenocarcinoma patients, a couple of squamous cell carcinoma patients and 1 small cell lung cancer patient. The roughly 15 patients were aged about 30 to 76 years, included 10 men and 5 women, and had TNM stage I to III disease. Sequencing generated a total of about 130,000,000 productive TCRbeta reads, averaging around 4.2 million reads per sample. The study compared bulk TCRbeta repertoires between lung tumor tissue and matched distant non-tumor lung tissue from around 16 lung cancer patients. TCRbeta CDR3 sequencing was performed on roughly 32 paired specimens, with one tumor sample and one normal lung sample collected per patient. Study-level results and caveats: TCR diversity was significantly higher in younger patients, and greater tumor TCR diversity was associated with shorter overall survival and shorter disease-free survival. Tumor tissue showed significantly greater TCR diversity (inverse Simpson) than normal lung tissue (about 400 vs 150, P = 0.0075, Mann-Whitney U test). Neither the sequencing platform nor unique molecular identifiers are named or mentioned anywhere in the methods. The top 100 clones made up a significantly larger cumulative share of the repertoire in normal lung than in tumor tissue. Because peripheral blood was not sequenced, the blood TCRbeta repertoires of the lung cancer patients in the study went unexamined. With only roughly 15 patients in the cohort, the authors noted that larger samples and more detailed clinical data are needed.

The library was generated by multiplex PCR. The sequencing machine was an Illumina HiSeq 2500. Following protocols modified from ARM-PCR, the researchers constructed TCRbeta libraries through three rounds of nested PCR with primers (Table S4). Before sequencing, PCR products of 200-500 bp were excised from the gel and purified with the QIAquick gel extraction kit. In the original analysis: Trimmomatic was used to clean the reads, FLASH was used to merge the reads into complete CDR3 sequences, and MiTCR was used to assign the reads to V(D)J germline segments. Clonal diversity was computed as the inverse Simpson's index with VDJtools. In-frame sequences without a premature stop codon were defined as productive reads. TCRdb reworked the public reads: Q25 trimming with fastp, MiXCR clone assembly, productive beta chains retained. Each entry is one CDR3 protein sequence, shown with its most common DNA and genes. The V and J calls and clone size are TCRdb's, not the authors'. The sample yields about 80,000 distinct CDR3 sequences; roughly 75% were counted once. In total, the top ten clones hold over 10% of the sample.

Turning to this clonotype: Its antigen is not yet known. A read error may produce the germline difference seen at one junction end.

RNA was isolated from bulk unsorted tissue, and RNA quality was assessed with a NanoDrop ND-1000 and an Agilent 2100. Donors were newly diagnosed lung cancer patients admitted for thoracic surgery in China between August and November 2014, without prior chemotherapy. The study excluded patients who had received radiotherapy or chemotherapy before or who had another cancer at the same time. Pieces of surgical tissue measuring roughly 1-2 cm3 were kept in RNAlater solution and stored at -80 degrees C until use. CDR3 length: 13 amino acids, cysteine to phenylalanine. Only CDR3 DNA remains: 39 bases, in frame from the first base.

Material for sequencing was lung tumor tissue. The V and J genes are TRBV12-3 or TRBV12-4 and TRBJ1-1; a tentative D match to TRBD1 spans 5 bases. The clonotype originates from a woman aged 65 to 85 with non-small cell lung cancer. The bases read TGTGCCAACAGTTTCCAAGAGGGGAGTGAAGCTTTCTTT. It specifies CANSFQEGSEAFF.